The entry that follows covers one T cell receptor (beta chain) sequence. Sequencing was performed with immunoSEQ multiplex PCR; in TCRdb, only in-frame clones are kept and a portion is missing. The repertoire holds about 230,000 clones, with less than 85% as singletons. These data are taken from a study of blood T cell repertoires in COVID-19. About the study: Spain, Italy and the United States supplied samples that represented acute and convalescent COVID-19. Nucleic acid was either cDNA or gDNA, and it came from T cells, B-cell-depleted T cells, or PBMCs.

Trimming removed 4 bases from V and 4 bases from J, with 16 bases in between. CDR3 length: 15 amino acids. CDR1 and CDR2 from the germline V gene are LGHDT and YNNKEL (reference sequence). The source material was peripheral blood. The TCR was taken from a woman aged 70 to 79 with active or convalescent COVID-19. The rearrangement joins TRBV3-1 (or the pseudogene TRBV3-2) to TRBJ1-1, with D possibly matching TRBD1 (5 bases). The DNA for the CDR3 is TGTGCCAGCAGCCTCGGCGGGGGTCGGGGCACTGAAGCTTTCTTT. This encodes CASSLGGGRGTEAFF.